The 26 T cell receptor beta chains listed next were all sequenced from one sample in a study of shared clonotypes between healthy human individuals. Sequencing used immunoSEQ multiplex PCR; TCRdb keeps in-frame clones, though not all of them. Of some 470,000 clones listed, 70% to 80% are singletons. Specimen: PBMCs. The origin of the receptors is a woman in her thirties or forties in good health. Some clones in this sample may be carry-over from other donors' samples.

This clone was detected only once. V and J are TRBV7-8 and TRBJ2-7; 7 nucleotides agree with TRBD2. This CDR3 has 14 residues. V was clipped by 1 base and J by 6 bases; unmatched bases: 6. Germline-derived CDR1 and CDR2 are SGHVS and FQNEAQ. The CDR3 reads CASSLVLTSAEQYF. Here the CDR3 DNA reads TGTGCCAGCAGCTTAGTCCTCACTAGCGCCGAGCAGTACTTC.

The chain joins TRBV14 to TRBJ1-4; D not certain. CDR3 size: 15 residues. Between the trimmed V and J ends, which lost 1 base and 7 bases, there was a span of 13 bases. Looked up from germline, CDR1 is SGHDN and CDR2 is FVKESK. CDR3 sequence reads: CASSQVVASGEKLFF. The CDR3 region has the DNA TGTGCCAGCAGCCAAGTTGTGGCCTCGGGTGAAAAACTGTTTTTT. Drawing the rest from reference TRBV14 and TRBJ1-4, the complete variable domain is EAGVTQFPSHSVIEKGQTVTLRCDPISGHDNLYWYRRVMGKEIKFLLHFVKESKQDESGMPNNRFLAERTGGTYSTLKVQPAELEDSGVYFCASSQVVASGEKLFFGSGTQLSVL.

Concerning this clone: A far more abundant clone sits one base away, making this likely a read error. In the same sample, other DNA sequences code for this CDR3. The chain couples TRBV6-4 to TRBJ2-2; possible D gene TRBD2, 5 bases. CDR3 length: 13 amino acids. Germline V CDR1 and CDR2: MRHNA, SNTAGT. CDR3 region: CASSADDTGELFF. In DNA form, the CDR3 reads TGTGCCAGCAGTGCGGACGACACCGGGGAGCTGTTCTTT.

J is TRBJ1-1 and V is TRBV19; D ambiguous. The germline gives CDR1 LNHDA, CDR2 SQIVND (reference sequence). The V and J ends lost 4 bases and 1 base respectively, with 4 bases between them. The CDR3 is 12 residues long. This CDR3 is CASSKSNTEAFF. The CDR3 bases are TGTGCCAGTAGTAAGTCGAACACTGAAGCTTTCTTT.

This clone was found a few times. The chain recombines TRBV30 with TRBJ1-2, with 9 bases fitting TRBD1. This CDR3 contains 13 residues. The germline gives CDR1 GTSNPN, CDR2 SVGIG (reference sequence). V lost 2 bases to trimming and J lost 6 bases; unmatched junction nucleotides: 4. The CDR3 reads CAWSYRDRDGYTF. Written as DNA, the CDR3 is TGTGCCTGGAGTTACCGGGACAGGGATGGCTACACCTTC.

Turning to this clone: With a much larger clone just one base away, this may be a read error. The J gene is TRBJ2-7, the V gene TRBV6-5; D might be TRBD2 (5 bases). CDR1 and CDR2 (germline): MNHEY, SVGAGI. The germline V and J ends were trimmed by 5 bases and 9 bases, with 17 bases remaining between them. The CDR3 runs 13 residues. The CDR3 loop reads CASSRRGFHGQYF. The DNA of the CDR3 is TGTGCCAGCAGTCGCCGAGGGTTTCACGGGCAGTACTTC.

This clone was counted a single time. The chain uses TRBV4-3 and TRBJ1-2; D unclear. The V end was cut by 0 bases, the J end by 1 base, with 15 bases between. CDR3 length equals 17 residues. The germline V gene has CDR1 LGHNA and CDR2 YSLEER. CDR3 sequence: CASSQDPSPRSNYGYTF. For the CDR3, the DNA is TGCGCCAGCAGCCAAGATCCCTCCCCGAGGAGTAACTATGGCTACACCTTC.

This rearrangement joins TRBV23-1 to TRBJ1-2; TRBD1 agrees at 10 bases. TRBV23-1 counts as an open reading frame of uncertain function. With V trimmed by 4 bases and J by 6 bases, 5 bases remained unmatched. The CDR3 loop spans 14 amino acids. As DNA, the CDR3 is TGCGCCAGCAGTCGAAAGACAGGGGGCGATGGCTACACCTTC. Amino acid sequence: CASSRKTGGDGYTF.

This chain uses TRBV7-9 with TRBJ2-1; 13 bases agree with TRBD2. CDR1 SEHNR and CDR2 FQNEAQ come from the germline V gene (reference sequence). The V and J ends lost 8 bases and 7 bases, in that order; junction bases with no gene match: 8. This CDR3 has 15 residues. The CDR3 protein is CASPSGTSGINEQFF. The CDR3 bases are TGTGCCAGCCCCAGTGGGACTAGCGGGATAAATGAGCAGTTCTTC. The full variable domain, rest sourced from reference TRBV7-9 and TRBJ2-1, is DTGVSQNPRHKITKRGQNVTFRCDPISEHNRLYWYRQTLGQGPEFLTYFQNEAQLEKSRLLSDRFSAERPKGSFSTLEIQRTEQGDSAMYLCASPSGTSGINEQFFGPGTRLTVL.

This rearrangement joins TRBV10-3 to TRBJ1-2, with TRBD1 matching over 11 bases. CDR1 and CDR2 from the germline V gene are ENHRY and SYGVKD. This CDR3 is built from 13 residues. V trimming: 6 bases; J trimming: 6 bases; junction bases outside the gene matches: 3. CDR3 sequence reads: CAIRGQGVHGYTF. CDR3 nucleotides: TGTGCCATCAGGGGACAGGGGGTACATGGCTACACCTTC.

The gene calls are TRBV18 and TRBJ2-7; 7 nucleotides line up with TRBD2. The V gene's germline CDR1 is KGHSH and CDR2 LQKENI. The CDR3 sequence is 12 residues long. V shed 3 bases and J 6 bases; nucleotides not matched to a gene: 2. CDR3 nucleotide sequence: TGTGCCAGCTCACCGGGAGGGATCGAGCAGTACTTC. Its protein product is CASSPGGIEQYF.

V is TRBV19 and J is TRBJ2-1; TRBD1 might be the D (6 bases). This CDR3 has 15 amino acids. Germline values: CDR1 LNHDA, CDR2 SQIVND (reference sequence). With 5 bases removed from V and 1 base from J, the gap between germline ends came to 12 bases. DNA of the CDR3: TGTGCCAGTAGTTCGTACAGGGTATCCTACAATGAGCAGTTCTTC. Its translation: CASSSYRVSYNEQFF. Together with reference TRBV19 and TRBJ2-1, the CDR3 gives the full variable domain: DGGITQSPKYLFRKEGQNVTLSCEQNLNHDAMYWYRQDPGQGLRLIYYSQIVNDFQKGDIAEGYSVSREKKESFPLTVTSAQKNPTAFYLCASSSYRVSYNEQFFGPGTRLTVL.

V usage is TRBV18 and J usage is TRBJ2-5; D may be TRBD1 (6 bases). The CDR3 spans 15 residues. The V gene lost 6 bases and the J gene lost 0 bases, with 14 bases spanning the gap. Germline values: CDR1 KGHSH, CDR2 LQKENI. Here the CDR3 reads CASSRTQGYQETQYF. The DNA for the CDR3 is TGTGCCAGCTCGCGAACCCAGGGGTACCAAGAGACCCAGTACTTC.

The chain employs TRBV7-2 and TRBJ2-7, with 7 bases identical to TRBD2. The CDR3 extends over 16 amino acids. Germline V gene data show CDR1 as SGHTA and CDR2 as FQGNSA. After removal of 4 bases from V and 4 bases from J, the junction contained 13 bases not matched to a gene. CDR3 sequence reads: CASSSRSAGAGYEQYF. The DNA for the CDR3 is TGTGCCAGCAGCTCCCGAAGCGCGGGAGCGGGTTACGAGCAGTACTTC.

V and J are TRBV7-3 and TRBJ2-1; D gene uncertain. Looked up from germline, CDR1 is SGHTA and CDR2 is FQGTGA. This CDR3 has 12 residues. The ends were cut back, 3 bases at V and 10 bases at J, with 10 bases in the middle. This CDR3 reads CASSFSLREQFF. The CDR3 DNA reads TGTGCCAGCAGCTTTTCCCTAAGAGAGCAGTTCTTC. Full variable domain (remainder filled in from reference TRBV7-3 and TRBJ2-1): GAGVSQTPSNKVTEKGKYVELRCDPISGHTALYWYRQSLGQGPEFLIYFQGTGAADDSGLPNDRFFAVRPEGSVSTLKIQRTERGDSAVYLCASSFSLREQFFGPGTRLTVL.

The chain employs TRBV29-1 and TRBJ2-5; the D is unclear. CDR3 size: 12 residues. The germline V gene encodes CDR1 SQVTM and CDR2 ANQGSEA. V was cut by 2 bases and J by 4 bases, with 8 bases left in between. The CDR3 reads CSVEIVRETQYF. The CDR3 DNA reads as TGCAGCGTTGAAATAGTTCGAGAGACCCAGTACTTC.

At least ten counts were recorded for this clone. The V and J genes are TRBV7-3 and TRBJ2-1; TRBD2 aligns across 7 bases. Germline CDR1 SGHTA, CDR2 FQGTGA. The length of the CDR3 is 15 residues. V lost 5 bases, J lost 7 bases, and 11 bases stayed unmatched. This CDR3 reads CASSPSGQDVNEQFF. The CDR3 DNA sequence: TGTGCCAGCAGCCCTAGCGGCCAAGACGTTAATGAGCAGTTCTTC.

The rearrangement links TRBV7-9 to TRBJ2-7; a weak D match, TRBD1 (6 bases). From germline, CDR1 is SEHNR and CDR2 FQNEAQ (reference sequence). Trimming removed 3 bases from V and 2 bases from J, with 8 bases in between. The CDR3 has 13 residues. The CDR3, as DNA: TGTGCCAGCAGCTTCGGACAGACCTACGAGCAGTACTTC. Its protein is CASSFGQTYEQYF.

This rearrangement joins TRBV10-3 to TRBJ2-7; a possible D gene is TRBD2 (5 bases). The CDR3 contains 20 residues. V lost 0 bases, J lost 0 bases, and 24 bases lay in between. CDR1 is ENHRY, CDR2 SYGVKD, per germline. The CDR3 region is CAISESRRFGRDLSSYEQYF. The CDR3 nucleotides read TGTGCCATCAGTGAGTCTAGGAGGTTCGGGCGTGACCTATCCTCCTACGAGCAGTACTTC.

This clone was seen once. The gene calls are TRBV7-2 and TRBJ1-1; D unresolved. This CDR3 comprises 14 residues. The germline V and J ends were trimmed by 5 bases and 3 bases, with 13 bases remaining between them. The germline gives CDR1 SGHTA, CDR2 FQGNSA. The CDR3 sequence is CASSPVGIDTEAFF. CDR3 sequence (DNA): TGTGCCAGCAGCCCGGTAGGCATCGACACTGAAGCTTTCTTT.

The chain recombines TRBV5-4 with TRBJ2-1; the D is unclear. Germline-derived CDR1 and CDR2 are SGHNT and YYREEE (reference sequence). The CDR3 length is 13 residues. The ends were cut back, 0 bases at V and 10 bases at J, with 11 bases in the middle. CDR3 bases: TGTGCCAGCAGCTTGGATCAGGAAGCCGAGCAGTTCTTC. Translation gives CASSLDQEAEQFF.

The genes are TRBV5-4 and TRBJ2-7, with D possibly TRBD2 on 6 matching bases. Germline V gives CDR1 SGHNT, CDR2 YYREEE (reference sequence). This CDR3 comprises 15 residues. Trimming removed 4 bases from V and 2 bases from J, with 16 bases in between. The CDR3, as DNA: TGTGCCAGCAGCCCTGGTGTACTAGCTGCCTACGAGCAGTACTTC. Encoded protein: CASSPGVLAAYEQYF.

Worth noting for this clone: Other DNA sequences in this specimen translate into the identical CDR3. This chain links TRBV30 with TRBJ1-3; D gene ambiguous. CDR3 length: 11 amino acids. Germline CDR1 reads GTSNPN; CDR2 reads SVGIG (reference sequence). Trimming stripped 0 bases from V and 4 bases from J, with 1 base between. The CDR3 loop is CAWSVGNTIYF. DNA for the CDR3: TGTGCCTGGAGTGTAGGAAACACCATATATTTT. The full variable domain, in which reference TRBV30 and TRBJ1-3 provide the parts outside the CDR3, is SQTIHQWPATLVQPVGSPLSLECTVEGTSNPNLYWYRQAAGRGLQLLFYSVGIGQISSEVPQNLSASRPQDRQFILSSKKLLLSDSGFYLCAWSVGNTIYFGEGSWLTVV.

This clone was observed a few times. The gene calls are TRBV5-6 and TRBJ1-5, with unresolved D. The CDR3 loop spans 13 amino acids. V gave up 4 bases and J gave up 9 bases, with 14 bases separating them. The germline gives CDR1 SGHDT, CDR2 YYEEEE. In nucleotides, the CDR3 is TGTGCCAGCAGCGTGGGCCCACTGGGGCCCCAGCATTTT. Residues: CASSVGPLGPQHF.

The chain recombines TRBV2 with TRBJ2-3; 13 nucleotides agree with TRBD2. Germline V gene sequence: CDR1 SNHLY, CDR2 FYNNEI. V shed 8 bases and J 6 bases; nucleotides not matched to a gene: 11. The CDR3 is 16 residues long. CDR3: CASRKTGLAGWDTQYF. In nucleotides, the CDR3 is TGTGCCAGCCGAAAAACGGGACTAGCGGGGTGGGATACGCAGTATTTT.

V gene TRBV28 combines with J gene TRBJ2-5; tentative D call: TRBD2 (5 bases). The CDR3 sequence is 13 residues long. V gave up 3 bases and J gave up 4 bases, with 9 bases separating them. Germline V gene data show CDR1 as MDHEN and CDR2 as SYDVKM. CDR3: CASSFREGETQYF. The CDR3 region has the DNA TGTGCCAGCAGTTTTAGAGAGGGAGAGACCCAGTACTTC.